The 8 T cell receptor beta chains given below trace back to one sample, sequenced in a study of cytomegalovirus exposure and HLA in healthy donors. 13 Jbeta primers and 60 Vbeta primers were used for the PCR. The table came from immunoSEQ multiplex PCR; TCRdb's copy has only in-frame clones and leaves some out. Of more than 150,000 clones detected, 84% appear once; the ten largest clones hold 0.26%. Sequenced sample: PBMCs. These receptors all come from a boy aged 5-17 years in good health and CMV-seronegative.

The chain uses TRBV7-8 and TRBJ1-2, with a possible D match to TRBD1 (5 bases). Germline V gene data show CDR1 as SGHVS and CDR2 as FQNEAQ. V was pared by 1 base and J by 8 bases, with 26 bases between. The CDR3 extends over 18 amino acids. The chain's CDR3 is CASSLGVIGAGSGSGYTF. CDR3 in DNA: TGTGCCAGCAGCTTAGGAGTAATCGGGGCGGGGTCCGGGTCCGGCTACACCTTC. The variable domain in full, with the rest retrieved from reference TRBV7-8 and TRBJ1-2, is GAGVSQSPRYKVAKRGQDVALRCDPISGHVSLFWYQQALGQGPEFLTYFQNEAQLDKSGLPSDRFFAERPEGSVSTLKIQRTQQEDSAVYLCASSLGVIGAGSGSGYTFGSGTRLTVV.

V and J are TRBV6-5 and TRBJ2-7, with D possibly matching TRBD2 (6 bases). Germline loops: CDR1 MNHEY, CDR2 SVGAGI. Trimming left V 7 bases short and J 0 bases short, with 13 bases between. The CDR3 consists of 14 residues. CDR3 coding DNA: TGTGCCAGCACCCCAGGAGGGGACTCCTACGAGCAGTACTTC. Translation gives CASTPGGDSYEQYF.

The chain employs TRBV27 and TRBJ1-5; 9 positions match TRBD1. The CDR3 is 17 residues long. CDR1 is MNHEY, CDR2 SMNVEV, per germline (reference sequence). The J segment lost 7 bases and the V segment lost 4 bases, leaving 14 bases of the junction unmatched. The CDR3 reads CASSSTSGTGYVQPQHF. The CDR3 bases are TGTGCCAGCAGTTCAACTTCTGGGACAGGGTATGTACAGCCCCAGCATTTT.

The chain is built from TRBV28 and TRBJ2-3, with 14 bases lining up with TRBD2. The CDR3 is 16 residues long. V gave up 6 bases and J gave up 5 bases; unmatched junction bases: 7. CDR1 is MDHEN and CDR2 is SYDVKM in the germline V gene. The CDR3 protein is CASSGTSGGRGDTQYF. CDR3 coding DNA: TGTGCCAGCAGCGGGACTAGCGGGGGCAGGGGAGATACGCAGTATTTT. The full variable domain, completed using reference TRBV28 and TRBJ2-3, is DVKVTQSSRYLVKRTGEKVFLECVQDMDHENMFWYRQDPGLGLRLIYFSYDVKMKEKGDIPEGYSVSREKKERFSLILESASTNQTSMYLCASSGTSGGRGDTQYFGPGTRLTVL.

The rearrangement links TRBV7-9 to TRBJ1-1; 7 nucleotides line up with TRBD1. This CDR3 region has 14 residues. From germline, CDR1 is SEHNR and CDR2 FQNEAQ (reference sequence). The V gene end was trimmed by 6 bases and the J gene end by 6 bases; junction bases not matched to a gene: 10. CDR3 amino acids: CASRHQTGSPEAFF. CDR3 bases: TGTGCCAGCAGACACCAGACAGGGTCGCCTGAAGCTTTCTTT.

This rearrangement joins TRBV6-5 to TRBJ2-7; the match to TRBD1 covers 9 bases. Per germline, CDR1 MNHEY and CDR2 SVGAGI. J was trimmed by 4 bases and V by 2 bases; bases with no gene match: 6. The CDR3 spans 15 residues. Here the CDR3 reads CASSYRTGGRYEQYF. The DNA for the CDR3 is TGTGCCAGCAGTTACCGAACAGGGGGCCGGTACGAGCAGTACTTC.

This chain joins TRBV19 and TRBJ1-2; tentative D call: TRBD1 (5 bases). The CDR3 extends over 15 amino acids. The germline V gene has CDR1 LNHDA and CDR2 SQIVND (reference sequence). Trimming cost V 1 base and J 5 bases, with 14 bases left between them. The CDR3 reads CASSIAQGPLYGYTF. Written as DNA, the CDR3 is TGTGCCAGTAGTATAGCCCAGGGCCCCCTTTATGGCTACACCTTC. Using reference TRBV19 and TRBJ1-2 for the parts outside the CDR3, the full variable domain is DGGITQSPKYLFRKEGQNVTLSCEQNLNHDAMYWYRQDPGQGLRLIYYSQIVNDFQKGDIAEGYSVSREKKESFPLTVTSAQKNPTAFYLCASSIAQGPLYGYTFGSGTRLTVV.

The V call is TRBV19, the J call TRBJ2-3; a weak D match, TRBD2 (5 bases). This CDR3 has 13 residues. Germline V gives CDR1 LNHDA, CDR2 SQIVND (reference sequence). V was trimmed by 8 bases and J by 2 bases, leaving 11 bases between them. CDR3 coding DNA: TGTGCCAGTCGCTCAGGACTCACAGATACGCAGTATTTT. This codes for CASRSGLTDTQYF.